One and the same sample provided the 15 T cell receptor beta chains below, sequenced in a study of blood T cell repertoires in COVID-19. The method was immunoSEQ multiplex PCR; TCRdb's version includes in-frame clones alone and lacks a portion of them. The sample consists of 150,000 or so clones, roughly 80% of them appearing once. The specimen was PBMCs or T cells enriched from blood (not recorded which). The receptors shown here come from a man between 50 and 59 years old who had recovered from COVID-19.

This clone appeared a few times. The chain joins TRBV5-1 to TRBJ2-2; D is possibly TRBD1 (5 bases). From germline, CDR1 is SGHRS and CDR2 YFSETQ. V shed 3 bases and J shed 2 bases, with 8 bases lying between them. The CDR3 has 14 residues. The CDR3 DNA reads as TGCGCCAGCAGCTCCGGACAAAACACCGGGGAGCTGTTTTTT. Amino acid sequence: CASSSGQNTGELFF. The full variable domain, in which reference TRBV5-1 and TRBJ2-2 provide the parts outside the CDR3, is KAGVTQTPRYLIKTRGQQVTLSCSPISGHRSVSWYQQTPGQGLQFLFEYFSETQRNKGNFPGRFSGRQFSNSRSEMNVSTLELGDSALYLCASSSGQNTGELFFGEGSRLTVL.

This sequence joins TRBV7-6 and TRBJ2-7; 8 bases are a match to TRBD1. V lost 4 bases, J lost 3 bases, and 5 bases stayed unmatched. The CDR3 spans 14 residues. The germline V gene encodes CDR1 SGHVS and CDR2 FNYEAQ. CDR3 protein: CASSSTGADYEQYF. Written as DNA, the CDR3 is TGTGCCAGCAGCTCGACAGGGGCGGACTACGAGCAGTACTTC.

The CDR3 spells CASSLGGSRVYGYTF. Here the CDR3 DNA reads TGTGCCAGCAGCTTAGGGGGCAGCCGGGTCTATGGCTACACCTTC. This chain connects TRBV7-2 to TRBJ1-2; TRBD1 might be the D (5 bases). CDR1 is SGHTA and CDR2 is FQGNSA in the germline V gene. The CDR3 has 15 amino acids. Trimming took 1 base from V and 4 from J, leaving 13 bases between them.

The chain couples TRBV7-2 to TRBJ1-6; tentative D call: TRBD1 (5 bases). CDR1 and CDR2 from the germline V gene are SGHTA and FQGNSA. V lost 2 bases and J 0 bases, leaving 11 bases between the germline ends. The CDR3 contains 17 residues. The CDR3 is CASSLYGGSSYNSPLHF. Here the CDR3 DNA reads TGTGCCAGCAGCTTATATGGGGGGAGCTCCTATAATTCACCCCTCCACTTT. The full variable domain, with the rest looked up from reference TRBV7-2 and TRBJ1-6, is GAGVSQSPSNKVTEKGKDVELRCDPISGHTALYWYRQSLGQGLEFLIYFQGNSAPDKSGLPSDRFSAERTGGSVSTLTIQRTQQEDSAVYLCASSLYGGSSYNSPLHFGNGTRLTVT.

The chain has TRBV11-1 and TRBJ1-4; 7 bases agree with TRBD1. Germline V gene lookup returns CDR1 SGHAT and CDR2 FQDESV (reference sequence). The length of the CDR3 is 15 residues. V dropped 2 bases and J dropped 6; count of bases not matched to a gene: 6. CDR3 in amino acids: CASSLSPGQYEKLFF. The CDR3 DNA reads TGTGCCAGCAGCTTATCCCCGGGACAGTATGAAAAACTGTTTTTT.

V is TRBV2 and J is TRBJ1-6; no clear D. The CDR3 runs 14 residues. The germline V and J ends were trimmed by 3 bases and 4 bases, with 7 bases remaining between them. Germline CDR1 and CDR2: SNHLY and FYNNEI. The CDR3 protein is CASSDFGYNSPLHF. CDR3 nucleotide sequence: TGTGCCAGCAGTGACTTCGGGTATAATTCACCCCTCCACTTT.

As concerns this clone: Different DNA sequences within this sample yield the same CDR3. This rearrangement joins TRBV5-1 to TRBJ2-3; D call uncertain. Germline-derived CDR1 and CDR2 are SGHRS and YFSETQ. The V and J ends lost 0 bases and 1 base respectively, with 6 bases between them. The CDR3 is 14 amino acids. This chain's CDR3 is CASSLDRGTDTQYF. DNA of the CDR3: TGCGCCAGCAGCTTGGACAGAGGCACAGATACGCAGTATTTT. The full variable domain, rest sourced from reference TRBV5-1 and TRBJ2-3, is KAGVTQTPRYLIKTRGQQVTLSCSPISGHRSVSWYQQTPGQGLQFLFEYFSETQRNKGNFPGRFSGRQFSNSRSEMNVSTLELGDSALYLCASSLDRGTDTQYFGPGTRLTVL.

This chain connects TRBV7-8 to TRBJ2-1; possible D gene TRBD2, 6 bases. The CDR3 consists of 14 residues. V was trimmed by 2 bases and J by 6 bases, leaving 11 bases between them. Germline CDR1 and CDR2: SGHVS and FQNEAQ. CDR3 sequence (DNA): TGTGCCAGCAGCTTAAGTCTGGGGGGCAATGAGCAGTTCTTC. Protein product: CASSLSLGGNEQFF.

The chain has TRBV20-1 and TRBJ2-5; D is perhaps TRBD1 (5 bases). Germline loops: CDR1 DFQATT, CDR2 SNEGSKA (reference sequence). V lost 6 bases and J lost 1, with 6 bases in between. The CDR3 runs 11 residues. As DNA, the CDR3 is TGCAGTGCACAGGTCCAAGAGACCCAGTACTTC. Protein product: CSAQVQETQYF.

This chain links TRBV9 with TRBJ2-2; 9 positions match TRBD1. Per the germline V gene, CDR1 is SGDLS and CDR2 is YYNGEE. The V segment lost 6 bases and the J segment 6 bases; nucleotides outside the gene matches: 9. The CDR3 extends over 15 amino acids. The CDR3 protein is CASTKTGGRAGELFF. The CDR3 region has the DNA TGTGCCAGCACCAAGACAGGGGGTAGGGCCGGGGAGCTGTTTTTT.

The V call is TRBV30, the J call TRBJ2-3; perhaps TRBD2 as D (6 bases). Per germline, CDR1 GTSNPN and CDR2 SVGIG (reference sequence). The CDR3 contains 13 residues. V shed 1 base and J shed 2 bases, with 7 bases lying between them. The DNA for the CDR3 is TGTGCCTGGAGTGGCGGGACCACAGATACGCAGTATTTT. Translated, it gives CAWSGGTTDTQYF. Full variable domain (outside the CDR3, taken from reference TRBV30 and TRBJ2-3): SQTIHQWPATLVQPVGSPLSLECTVEGTSNPNLYWYRQAAGRGLQLLFYSVGIGQISSEVPQNLSASRPQDRQFILSSKKLLLSDSGFYLCAWSGGTTDTQYFGPGTRLTVL.

The chain carries TRBV27 and TRBJ1-6; 10 nucleotides agree with TRBD1. V trimming: 1 base; J trimming: 1 base; junction bases outside the gene matches: 4. The CDR3 has 18 amino acids. From germline, CDR1 is MNHEY and CDR2 SMNVEV (reference sequence). The CDR3 DNA follows: TGTGCCAGCAGTTTATGGGGACAGGGGTTATCCTATAATTCACCCCTCCACTTT. The encoded protein is CASSLWGQGLSYNSPLHF.

The chain has TRBV7-9 and TRBJ1-2; D might be TRBD1 (6 bases). Between the trimmed V and J ends, which lost 1 base and 5 bases, there was a span of 14 bases. Germline V lookup: CDR1 SEHNR, CDR2 FQNEAQ (reference sequence). The CDR3 is 15 amino acids. Here the CDR3 DNA reads TGTGCCAGCAGCTTAGATGGGGGCGCAGGTTATGGCTACACCTTC. Translated: CASSLDGGAGYGYTF.

The chain carries TRBV13 and TRBJ1-1; 10 bases fit TRBD1. This CDR3 spans 15 amino acids. V lost 2 bases to trimming and J lost 3 bases; unmatched junction nucleotides: 3. The V gene's germline CDR1 is PRHDT and CDR2 FYEKMQ (reference sequence). The CDR3 bases are TGTGCCAGCAGCTTACGACAGGGGGCAGACACTGAAGCTTTCTTT. Encoded protein: CASSLRQGADTEAFF.

J is TRBJ1-2 and V is TRBV28, with TRBD1 matching over 11 bases. The CDR3 is 14 amino acids. V lost 3 bases and J lost 8; bases outside the gene matches: 5. CDR1 is MDHEN, CDR2 SYDVKM, per germline. Here the CDR3 DNA reads TGTGCCAGCAGTTTCGAGGGACAGGGGGACGGCTACACCTTC. Its translation: CASSFEGQGDGYTF.